The 27 T cell receptor beta chains below come from one sample, sequenced in a study of monozygotic twins with inflammatory bowel disease. TCRdb reanalyzed the 5' RACE reads, giving one entry per CDR3 protein sequence and no DNA. This sample's clone table lists fewer than 200,000 distinct CDR3 sequences. Sequenced sample: blood. All receptors derive from a human donor with ulcerative colitis or Crohn's disease, or a healthy co-twin of an affected twin (not recorded which).

V gene TRBV12-5 combines with J gene TRBJ2-5; the TCRdb D gene call, TRBD2, has no DNA to confirm it. The CDR3 contains 16 residues. Germline lookup yields CDR1 LGHNT and CDR2 FRNRAP. This chain's CDR3 is CASGLRQGPFQETQYF. Drawing the rest from reference TRBV12-5 and TRBJ2-5, the complete variable domain is DARVTQTPRHKVTEMGQEVTMRCQPILGHNTVFWYRQTMMQGLELLAYFRNRAPLDDSGMPKDRFSAEMPDATLATLKIQPSEPRDSAVYFCASGLRQGPFQETQYFGPGTRLLVL.

The V call is TRBV12-3 or TRBV12-4, the J call TRBJ2-5; TCRdb lists TRBD1, though no DNA is available to test this call. The CDR3 has 12 amino acids. This CDR3 is CASSSGMGTQYF.

The rearrangement uses TRBV2 and TRBJ2-3; TCRdb indicates TRBD2, and absent DNA this call remains unverified. The CDR3 extends over 15 amino acids. Germline V CDR1 and CDR2: SNHLY, FYNNEI. The chain's CDR3 is CASSVLAGELDTQYF.

The J gene is TRBJ2-7, the V gene TRBV18; without DNA, the TCRdb call of TRBD2 cannot be checked. Per the germline V gene, CDR1 is KGHSH and CDR2 is LQKENI. The CDR3 spans 15 residues. The CDR3 loop is CASSRLLANDYEQYF.

V is TRBV20-1 and J is TRBJ1-1. This CDR3 contains 14 residues. The germline V gene has CDR1 DFQATT and CDR2 SNEGSKA (reference sequence). CDR3 sequence reads: CSATTRPAGTEAFF.

The chain's CDR3 is CASSILSSGGKDEQYF. The rearrangement uses TRBV5-1 and TRBJ2-7; TCRdb proposes TRBD2, but this gene call is untestable without DNA. Germline CDR1 reads SGHRS; CDR2 reads YFSETQ. CDR3 length: 16 amino acids.

This chain's CDR3 is CATSVRGAYNEQFF. The rearrangement joins TRBV24-1 to TRBJ2-1; TCRdb selects TRBD1, and the lack of DNA leaves this call unchecked. This CDR3 has 14 residues. Germline V gene lookup returns CDR1 KGHDR and CDR2 SFDVKD.

The V gene is TRBV5-6, the J gene TRBJ1-5. CDR3 size: 13 residues. The germline CDR1 and CDR2 sequences are SGHDT and YYEEEE. Here the CDR3 reads CASSVYSNQPQHF. Full variable domain (remainder filled in from reference TRBV5-6 and TRBJ1-5): DAGVTQSPTHLIKTRGQQVTLRCSPKSGHDTVSWYQQALGQGPQFIFQYYEEEERQRGNFPDRFSGHQFPNYSSELNVNALLLGDSALYLCASSVYSNQPQHFGDGTRLSIL.

The rearrangement joins TRBV11-2 to TRBJ2-3; with no DNA, the TCRdb D assignment of TRBD1 cannot be verified. Germline lookup yields CDR1 SGHAT and CDR2 FQNNGV. The CDR3 totals 15 residues. CDR3 region: CASSPGQAGLGTQYF.

The chain has TRBV7-3 and TRBJ2-3; the TRBD1 assignment by TCRdb is unverifiable without DNA. CDR1 SGHTA and CDR2 FQGTGA come from the germline V gene. The length of the CDR3 is 21 residues. CDR3 loop: CASSLNAAPVGGTTSTDTQYF.

The chain couples TRBV7-9 to TRBJ2-1. This CDR3 region has 13 residues. Germline V gene lookup returns CDR1 SEHNR and CDR2 FQNEAQ (reference sequence). The CDR3 here is CASSLNPYNEQFF.

This chain links TRBV10-3 with TRBJ1-2; TCRdb names TRBD1, which stays unverified in the absence of DNA. Germline V gene data show CDR1 as ENHRY and CDR2 as SYGVKD. The CDR3 runs to 16 residues. The CDR3 sequence: CAIEDRKGDLNYGYTF.

The rearrangement uses TRBV11-3 and TRBJ2-3. The CDR3 is 14 residues long. Germline-derived CDR1 and CDR2 are SGHNT and YENEEA. CDR3: CASSLQISGGTQYF.

The genes are TRBV19 and TRBJ2-3; lacking DNA, the TRBD1 call made by TCRdb goes unchecked. The CDR3 extends over 15 amino acids. In germline, CDR1 is LNHDA, CDR2 SQIVND (reference sequence). This chain's CDR3 is CASSIQDRLEDTQYF.

V usage is TRBV13 and J usage is TRBJ1-5. The CDR3 totals 12 residues. Germline V gives CDR1 PRHDT, CDR2 FYEKMQ (reference sequence). CDR3 sequence: CASSIGHQPQHF.

The rearrangement joins TRBV12-3 or TRBV12-4 to TRBJ2-2; TCRdb proposes TRBD1, but this gene call is untestable without DNA. CDR3 length: 19 residues. This CDR3 reads CASSLVAGGGLANTGELFF.

The V and J genes are TRBV6-2 or TRBV6-3 and TRBJ2-1; with no DNA, the TCRdb D assignment of TRBD1 cannot be verified. Germline V gene data show CDR1 as MNHEY and CDR2 as SVGEGT. The CDR3 runs to 20 residues. CDR3 in amino acids: CASSPSPDIWVTGNGNEQFF.

The genes are TRBV7-3 and TRBJ2-7; as DNA is missing, the TRBD1 call by TCRdb cannot be tested. This CDR3 is 15 amino acids long. CDR1 is SGHTA and CDR2 is FQGTGA in the germline V gene. The CDR3: CASSSQEMSSYEQYF.

This chain connects TRBV5-6 to TRBJ2-2; the D call from TCRdb, TRBD1, cannot be confirmed without DNA. CDR1 and CDR2 (germline): SGHDT, YYEEEE. The length of the CDR3 is 15 residues. CDR3 loop: CASSFGTVNTGELFF. The whole variable domain, remainder taken from reference TRBV5-6 and TRBJ2-2, is DAGVTQSPTHLIKTRGQQVTLRCSPKSGHDTVSWYQQALGQGPQFIFQYYEEEERQRGNFPDRFSGHQFPNYSSELNVNALLLGDSALYLCASSFGTVNTGELFFGEGSRLTVL.

The CDR3: CASSFYENTEAFF. V usage is TRBV27 and J usage is TRBJ1-1. Germline CDR1 MNHEY, CDR2 SMNVEV (reference sequence). The CDR3 extends over 13 amino acids.

The chain couples TRBV11-2 to TRBJ2-5; TCRdb outputs TRBD2, but without DNA this stays unchecked. Looked up from germline, CDR1 is SGHAT and CDR2 is FQNNGV. This CDR3 comprises 17 residues. CDR3 residues: CASSPRARLGPQETQYF.

The chain uses TRBV12-3 or TRBV12-4 and TRBJ2-7; TCRdb's D call of TRBD1 is untestable without DNA. This CDR3 spans 14 amino acids. The CDR3: CASSRERGLYEQYF.

This sequence joins TRBV7-2 and TRBJ1-2; TCRdb's D gene call, TRBD1, goes unchecked for lack of DNA. The CDR3 spans 15 residues. The germline V gene encodes CDR1 SGHTA and CDR2 FQGNSA. The CDR3 spells CASSLSGWWESGYTF.

The chain employs TRBV5-1 and TRBJ2-7. Germline lookup yields CDR1 SGHRS and CDR2 YFSETQ. The CDR3 runs 15 residues. The chain's CDR3 is CASSLGSILTYEQYF.

CDR3 sequence: CASSGGDLPNEQFF. The V and J genes are TRBV7-2 and TRBJ2-1; without DNA, the TCRdb call of TRBD1 cannot be checked. Germline lookup yields CDR1 SGHTA and CDR2 FQGNSA. The CDR3 covers 14 residues.

The V and J genes are TRBV20-1 and TRBJ2-7. Germline V gives CDR1 DFQATT, CDR2 SNEGSKA (reference sequence). The length of the CDR3 is 11 residues. This chain's CDR3 is CSGGSSYEQYF.

The chain uses TRBV11-2 and TRBJ2-7. The CDR3 runs 15 residues. Germline CDR1 is SGHAT and CDR2 is FQNNGV. CDR3 region: CASSSEPVNAYEQYF.